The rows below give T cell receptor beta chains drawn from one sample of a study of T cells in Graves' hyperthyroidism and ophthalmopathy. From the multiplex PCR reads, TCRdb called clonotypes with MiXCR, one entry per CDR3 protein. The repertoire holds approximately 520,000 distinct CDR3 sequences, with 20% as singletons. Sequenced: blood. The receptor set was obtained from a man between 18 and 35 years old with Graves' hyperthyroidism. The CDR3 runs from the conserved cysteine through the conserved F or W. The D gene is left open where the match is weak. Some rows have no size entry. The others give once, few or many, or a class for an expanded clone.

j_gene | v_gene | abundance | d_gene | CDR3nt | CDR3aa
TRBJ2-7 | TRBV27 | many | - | TGTGCCAGCAGTTTATCGTATTCTTCCCAATTAGCGTACGAGCAGTACTTC | CASSLSYSSQLAYEQYF
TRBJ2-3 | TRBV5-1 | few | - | TGCGCCAGCAGAGACCAGGGGGGGCGCACAGATACGCAGTATTTT | CASRDQGGRTDTQYF
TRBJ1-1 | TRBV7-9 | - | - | TGTGCCAGCACCCCGATGTCGGCTGAAGCTTTCTTT | CASTPMSAEAFF
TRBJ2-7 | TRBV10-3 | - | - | TGTGCCATCAGTGAGTCGGAAAGGCGGTCCGACGAGCAGTACTTC | CAISESERRSDEQYF
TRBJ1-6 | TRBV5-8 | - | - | TGTGCCAGCAGCTCTAGGGGATCACCCCTCCACTTT | CASSSRGSPLHF
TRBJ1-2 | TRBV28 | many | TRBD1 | TGTGCCAGCAGTTCAATCCTGCGGGACAGCTACTATGGCTACACCTTC | CASSSILRDSYYGYTF
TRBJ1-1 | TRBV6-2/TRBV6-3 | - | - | TGTGCCAGCAGTTACTCGTTCAGGGGAGCGAACACTGAAGCTTTCTTT | CASSYSFRGANTEAFF
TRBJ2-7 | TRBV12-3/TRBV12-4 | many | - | TGTGCCAGCAGCCTGACAGGCCCCTACGAGCAGTACTTC | CASSLTGPYEQYF
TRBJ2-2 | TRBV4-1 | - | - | TGCGCCAGCAGCCAAGAGACCCTGAGCGGGGAGCTGTTTTTT | CASSQETLSGELFF
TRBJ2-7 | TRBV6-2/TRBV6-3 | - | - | TGTGCCAGCAGTTACGGGTCCGCAGGGTGGCCCGAGCAGTACTTC | CASSYGSAGWPEQYF
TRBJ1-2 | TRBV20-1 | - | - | TGCAGTGCTAATCAGCACCCCGGGACTCTTGATGGCTACACCTTC | CSANQHPGTLDGYTF
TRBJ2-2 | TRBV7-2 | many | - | TGTGCCAGCAGCTCCCGGACCCAGACCGGGGAGCTGTTTTTT | CASSSRTQTGELFF
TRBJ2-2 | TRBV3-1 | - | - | TGTGCCAGCAGCCAAGGTGCGGCCACCGGGGAGCTGTTTTTT | CASSQGAATGELFF
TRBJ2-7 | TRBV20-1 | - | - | TGCAGTGCCCCTTGGGGGGGCCACTACGAGCAGTACTTC | CSAPWGGHYEQYF
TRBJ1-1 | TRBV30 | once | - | TGTGCCTGGAGTGCAAGGGGGGACACTGAAGCTTTCTTT | CAWSARGDTEAFF
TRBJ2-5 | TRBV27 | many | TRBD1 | TGTGCCAGCAGTCTGGACAGGGGGGACGACCAGTACTTC | CASSLDRGDDQYF
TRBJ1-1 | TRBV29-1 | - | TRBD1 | TGCAGCGCAAGGACAGGGGACACTGAAGCTTTCTTT | CSARTGDTEAFF
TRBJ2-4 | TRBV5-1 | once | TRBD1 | TGCGCCAGCAGCCCTCGGGACAGGGGTTTCTTAGCCAAAAACATTCAGTACTTC | CASSPRDRGFLAKNIQYF
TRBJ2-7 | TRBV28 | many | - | TGTGCCAGCCTGGGGGGCGGGGAGAGCTACGAGCAGTACTTC | CASLGGGESYEQYF
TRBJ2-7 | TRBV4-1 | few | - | TGCGCCAGCAGCCAAGAGTGGAGGGATCCGTACGAGCAGTACTTC | CASSQEWRDPYEQYF
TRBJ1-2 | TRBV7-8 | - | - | TGTGCCAGCAGTACGATCCCGGGGAATTCAGCACAGGGCTACACCTTC | CASSTIPGNSAQGYTF
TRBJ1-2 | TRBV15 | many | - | TGTGCCACCAGTCCGCTACCCGGGGGAAGGTATGGCTACACCTTC | CATSPLPGGRYGYTF
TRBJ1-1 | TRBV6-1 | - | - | TGTGCCAGCAGTCAACAACATCCCGGGAACACTGAAGCTTTCTTT | CASSQQHPGNTEAFF
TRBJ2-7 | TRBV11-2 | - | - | TGTGCCAGCACCCCTGAGGCAGGCTGGTTCTCTAACGAGCAGTACTTC | CASTPEAGWFSNEQYF
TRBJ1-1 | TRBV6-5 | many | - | TGTGCCAGCAGTTACTCCGCAGGAGGATTTACTGAAGCTTTCTTT | CASSYSAGGFTEAFF
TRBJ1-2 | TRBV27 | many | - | TGTGCCAGCAGTTTATACGCAGAATCTAACTATGGCTACACCTTC | CASSLYAESNYGYTF
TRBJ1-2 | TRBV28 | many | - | TGTGCCAGCACCCCGCGGGGGGCTTATGGCTACACCTTC | CASTPRGAYGYTF
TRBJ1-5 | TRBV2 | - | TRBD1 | TGTGCCAGCAGTACCGACAGGGGTAATCAGCCCCAGCATTTT | CASSTDRGNQPQHF
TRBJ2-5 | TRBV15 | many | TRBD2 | TGTGCCACCACTCCCGGGGGGACCGAAGAGACCCAGTACTTC | CATTPGGTEETQYF
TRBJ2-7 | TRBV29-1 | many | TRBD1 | TGCAGCGTTGAAGGGACAGGGAGCTCCTACGAGCAGTACTTC | CSVEGTGSSYEQYF
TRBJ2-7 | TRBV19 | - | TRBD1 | TGTGCCAGTAGTATAGCAGGGGGCGGAGGAGAGCAGTACTTC | CASSIAGGGGEQYF
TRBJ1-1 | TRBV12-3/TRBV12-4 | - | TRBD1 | TGTGCCAGCAGTTTGGGCCCCGGGACAGGGAACACTGAAGCTTTCTTT | CASSLGPGTGNTEAFF
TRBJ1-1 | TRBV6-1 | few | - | TGTGCCAGCAGGTTTTTGGGACAAGAAGCTTTCTTT | CASRFLGQEAFF
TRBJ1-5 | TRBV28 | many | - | TGTGCCAGCAGCACCGCCCGGGTGGGACAGCCCCAGCATTTT | CASSTARVGQPQHF
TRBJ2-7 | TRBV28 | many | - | TGTGCCGCCCAGAGCACCTCCTACGAGCAGTACTTC | CAAQSTSYEQYF